A single sample gave rise to the 18 T cell receptor beta chains below, sequenced in a study of control samples from healthy donors and cancer patients. Libraries were prepared by immunoSEQ multiplex PCR; TCRdb keeps only in-frame clonotypes and omits some of them. The sample yields some 96,000 clones, roughly 93% seen once. Sequencing was carried out using blood. These receptors were collected from a young man in good health.

The V call is TRBV7-9, the J call TRBJ2-1, with a weak D call TRBD2 (6 bases). CDR1 and CDR2 from the germline V gene are SEHNR and FQNEAQ (reference sequence). The CDR3 spans 13 residues. V lost 1 base and J 7 bases, leaving 8 bases between the germline ends. The CDR3 DNA is TGTGCCAGCAGCTTAGGACTAGTTAATGAGCAGTTCTTC. The encoded protein is CASSLGLVNEQFF. Looking up the rest from reference TRBV7-9 and TRBJ2-1 gives the full variable domain: DTGVSQNPRHKITKRGQNVTFRCDPISEHNRLYWYRQTLGQGPEFLTYFQNEAQLEKSRLLSDRFSAERPKGSFSTLEIQRTEQGDSAMYLCASSLGLVNEQFFGPGTRLTVL.

The chain carries TRBV30 and TRBJ2-1; TRBD1 might be the D (5 bases). The V end lost 1 base, the J end lost 7 bases, and 8 bases lay between the germline ends. Germline V CDR1 and CDR2: GTSNPN, SVGIG (reference sequence). The CDR3 sequence is 12 residues long. The CDR3 region has the DNA TGTGCCTGGAGTGAGGGGTCGAATGAGCAGTTCTTC. This gives the protein CAWSEGSNEQFF.

This clone has only one observation. J is TRBJ1-1 and V is TRBV6-5; the D is unclear. V was trimmed by 5 bases and J by 2 bases, leaving 15 bases between them. CDR1 and CDR2 (germline): MNHEY, SVGAGI. This CDR3 region has 15 residues. The CDR3 is CASSQSPRPNTEAFF. The CDR3 DNA follows: TGTGCCAGCAGTCAATCCCCCAGACCTAACACTGAAGCTTTCTTT.

This chain connects TRBV9 to TRBJ2-5; 12 bases are a match to TRBD2. Germline CDR1 SGDLS, CDR2 YYNGEE. The CDR3 has 17 amino acids. V shed 0 bases and J 2 bases; nucleotides not matched to a gene: 5. CDR3 DNA sequence: TGTGCCAGCAGCGTAGGGCTAGCGGGAGGGGGTCAAGAGACCCAGTACTTC. It is translated as CASSVGLAGGGQETQYF.

The V and J genes are TRBV7-2 and TRBJ1-6; the D gene is possibly TRBD1 (6 bases). Germline V lookup: CDR1 SGHTA, CDR2 FQGNSA. CDR3 length: 17 amino acids. Trimming shortened V by 5 bases and J by 4 bases, and 18 bases separated the two germline ends. The CDR3 is CASSRPRQANYNSPLHF. Written as DNA, the CDR3 is TGTGCCAGCAGCCGCCCGAGACAGGCGAATTATAATTCACCCCTCCACTTT.

The chain joins TRBV6-5 to TRBJ1-2; D may be TRBD1 (5 bases). Germline CDR1 and CDR2: MNHEY and SVGAGI. There are 12 residues in the CDR3. The V and J ends lost 4 bases and 8 bases respectively, with 11 bases between them. CDR3 sequence (DNA): TGTGCCAGCAGTTGGGGCAGGCCAGGCTACACCTTC. Protein: CASSWGRPGYTF.

V is TRBV29-1 and J is TRBJ2-1, with 7 positions matching TRBD1. Germline assignment: CDR1 SQVTM and CDR2 ANQGSEA. V dropped 7 bases and J dropped 3; count of bases not matched to a gene: 3. The CDR3 spans 12 residues. The CDR3 here is CSAWDSYNEQFF. The CDR3 DNA is TGCAGCGCCTGGGACAGCTACAATGAGCAGTTCTTC.

This clone was recorded only once. The chain combines TRBV5-1 with TRBJ2-5; D gene unclear. V was cut by 5 bases and J by 1 base, with 15 bases left in between. Germline CDR1 SGHRS, CDR2 YFSETQ. The CDR3 sequence is 15 residues long. CDR3 sequence reads: CASRAEFSFQETQYF. As DNA, the CDR3 is TGCGCCAGCAGGGCAGAGTTTTCCTTCCAAGAGACCCAGTACTTC.

V is TRBV28 and J is TRBJ1-5; D is uncertain. The CDR3 is 16 amino acids. V was trimmed by 4 bases and J by 4 bases, leaving 17 bases between them. Germline CDR1 MDHEN, CDR2 SYDVKM. CDR3 nucleotide sequence: TGTGCCAGCAGTTCCGAAGCTGGTTACCTTAATCAGCCCCAGCATTTT. It specifies CASSSEAGYLNQPQHF.

The chain employs TRBV28 and TRBJ1-1; 8 bases are a match to TRBD1. CDR3 length equals 16 residues. V shed 6 bases and J 11 bases; nucleotides not matched to a gene: 20. CDR1 and CDR2 (germline): MDHEN, SYDVKM. CDR3 in DNA: TGTGCCAGCAGCCTCCCCCAGGGGGCGCTCGGAGTCGGGGCTTTCTTT. Amino acid sequence: CASSLPQGALGVGAFF. The variable domain in full, completed from reference TRBV28 and TRBJ1-1, reads DVKVTQSSRYLVKRTGEKVFLECVQDMDHENMFWYRQDPGLGLRLIYFSYDVKMKEKGDIPEGYSVSREKKERFSLILESASTNQTSMYLCASSLPQGALGVGAFFGQGTRLTVV.

V and J are TRBV6-1 and TRBJ1-1, with TRBD1 as a possible D gene (5 bases). CDR1 is MNHNS and CDR2 is SASEGT in the germline V gene. Trimming took 1 base from V and 3 from J, leaving 15 bases between them. The CDR3 has 16 amino acids. CDR3 DNA: TGTGCCAGCAGTGAAGGCGTGTTGGGGGAGGACACTGAAGCTTTCTTT. This codes for CASSEGVLGEDTEAFF.

This chain uses TRBV19 with TRBJ2-5; no reliable D call. This CDR3 contains 11 residues. Looked up from germline, CDR1 is LNHDA and CDR2 is SQIVND (reference sequence). V was shortened by 4 bases and J by 5 bases, with 5 bases between the two germline ends. The CDR3 DNA reads as TGTGCCAGTAGTACGAGGGAGACCCAGTACTTC. Protein product: CASSTRETQYF.

The gene calls are TRBV9 and TRBJ2-5; TRBD2 agrees at 12 bases. Per germline, CDR1 SGDLS and CDR2 YYNGEE. With 0 bases clipped from V and 4 bases from J, the junction kept 1 base outside the gene matches. The CDR3 consists of 15 residues. The CDR3 loop is CASSVASGRAETQYF. DNA for the CDR3: TGTGCCAGCAGCGTAGCTAGCGGGAGGGCAGAGACCCAGTACTTC.

This chain connects TRBV3-1 (or the pseudogene TRBV3-2) to TRBJ1-1; 8 bases agree with TRBD1. The CDR3 runs to 11 residues. Germline CDR1 reads LGHDT; CDR2 reads YNNKEL (reference sequence). The junction had 6 bases not matched to a gene; V was cut back by 8 bases and J by 10 bases. In DNA form, the CDR3 reads TGTGCCAGCTACAGACAGGGGACAGCTTTCTTT. It specifies CASYRQGTAFF.

The J gene is TRBJ1-1, the V gene TRBV2; D unresolved. Germline values: CDR1 SNHLY, CDR2 FYNNEI. The germline V and J ends were trimmed by 5 bases and 1 base, with 8 bases remaining between them. This CDR3 comprises 13 residues. CDR3 sequence: CASSSIGNTEAFF. CDR3 sequence (DNA): TGTGCCAGCAGTTCCATTGGGAACACTGAAGCTTTCTTT. Full variable domain (outside the CDR3, taken from reference TRBV2 and TRBJ1-1): EPEVTQTPSHQVTQMGQEVILRCVPISNHLYFYWYRQILGQKVEFLVSFYNNEISEKSEIFDDQFSVERPDGSNFTLKIRSTKLEDSAMYFCASSSIGNTEAFFGQGTRLTVV.

The chain recombines TRBV27 with TRBJ2-7; 7 bases match TRBD2. The CDR3 totals 18 residues. V lost 1 base, J lost 0 bases, and 12 bases stayed unmatched. Germline lookup yields CDR1 MNHEY and CDR2 SMNVEV (reference sequence). CDR3 protein: CASSLYGLGGSLSYEQYF. CDR3 DNA sequence: TGTGCCAGCAGTTTATATGGGTTGGGGGGGTCCCTCTCCTACGAGCAGTACTTC.

V usage is TRBV27 and J usage is TRBJ2-7, with D perhaps matching TRBD1 or TRBD2 (6 bases each). This CDR3 region has 12 residues. The germline V gene encodes CDR1 MNHEY and CDR2 SMNVEV (reference sequence). The ends were cut back, 3 bases at V and 5 bases at J, with 8 bases in the middle. The CDR3 sequence: CASSLGGHEQYF. CDR3 DNA sequence: TGTGCCAGCAGTTTGGGGGGCCACGAGCAGTACTTC.

V gene TRBV6-6 combines with J gene TRBJ1-4; TRBD1 is a possible D gene (5 bases). Germline CDR1 reads MNHNY; CDR2 reads SVGAGI (reference sequence). The CDR3 covers 15 residues. V lost 5 bases, J lost 2 bases, and 12 bases lay in between. Here the CDR3 reads CASSPGEGTNEKLFF. CDR3 DNA: TGTGCCAGCAGTCCTGGCGAGGGGACTAATGAAAAACTGTTTTTT.